What follows describes a single T cell receptor (beta chain). Its specificity is not known. This sample was taken from a study of cytomegalovirus exposure and HLA in healthy donors. Study-wide background: Sequencing of 150 million to 200 million T cells in an earlier analysis found 100 million to 140 million unique TCR beta sequences. Notes on the study in general: The authors later linked a missense DCLRE1C variant to TCR beta V- and J-gene trimming. As confirmed in vitro, a few CMV-associated chains were specific for CMV antigens. Analyzed later, most CMV-associated TCR beta chains appeared HLA-restricted.

Amplification used 60 Vbeta primers and 13 Jbeta primers. TCRdb's table, derived via immunoSEQ multiplex PCR, lists solely in-frame clones and lacks some. Of some 190,000 clones in the sample, 80% were seen once. Germline V lookup: CDR1 SEHNR, CDR2 FQNEAQ (reference sequence). The CDR3 sequence is 15 residues long. V shed 6 bases and J shed 5 bases, with 17 bases lying between them. Sequenced: PBMCs. This sequence was found in a girl aged 5 to 17 in good health and CMV-seropositive. V usage is TRBV7-9 and J usage is TRBJ1-5; tentatively, D is TRBD1 (5 bases). For the CDR3, the DNA is TGTGCCAGCAGGAGAAGAGGAGGGGTGGATCAGCCCCAGCATTTT. This codes for CASRRRGGVDQPQHF.